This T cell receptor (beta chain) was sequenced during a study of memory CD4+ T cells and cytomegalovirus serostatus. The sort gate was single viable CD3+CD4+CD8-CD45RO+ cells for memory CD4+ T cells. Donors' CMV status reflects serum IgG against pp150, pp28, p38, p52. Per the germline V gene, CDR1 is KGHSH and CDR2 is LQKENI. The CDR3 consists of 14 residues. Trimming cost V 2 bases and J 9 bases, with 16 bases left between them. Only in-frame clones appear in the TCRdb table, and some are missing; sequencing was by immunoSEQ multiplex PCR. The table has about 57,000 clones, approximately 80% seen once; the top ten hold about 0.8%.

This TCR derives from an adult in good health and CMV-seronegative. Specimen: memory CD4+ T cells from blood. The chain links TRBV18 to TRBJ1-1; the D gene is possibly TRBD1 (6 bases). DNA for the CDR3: TGTGCCAGCTCACCAACAGGGTTAGGTTCACAAGCTTTCTTT. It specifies CASSPTGLGSQAFF.